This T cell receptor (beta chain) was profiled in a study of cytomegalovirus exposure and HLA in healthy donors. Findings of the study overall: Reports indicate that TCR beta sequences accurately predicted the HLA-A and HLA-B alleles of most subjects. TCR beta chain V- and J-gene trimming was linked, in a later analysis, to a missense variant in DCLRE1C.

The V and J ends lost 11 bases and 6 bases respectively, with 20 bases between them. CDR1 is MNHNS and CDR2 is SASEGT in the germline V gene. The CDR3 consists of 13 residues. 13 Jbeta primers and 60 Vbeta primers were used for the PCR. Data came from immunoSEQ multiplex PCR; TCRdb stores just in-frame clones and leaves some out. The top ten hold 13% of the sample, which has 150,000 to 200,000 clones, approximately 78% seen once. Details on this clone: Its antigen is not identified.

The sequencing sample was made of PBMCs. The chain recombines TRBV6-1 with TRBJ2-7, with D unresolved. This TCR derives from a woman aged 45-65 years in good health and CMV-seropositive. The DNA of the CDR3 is TGTGCCTCCGATGGGCTTTTCGGAAGCGAGCAGTACTTC. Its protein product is CASDGLFGSEQYF.